Below, 32 T cell receptor beta chains from the same sample are listed, as sequenced in a study of blood T cell repertoires in COVID-19. Repertoires were generated with immunoSEQ multiplex PCR, while TCRdb's copy carries only in-frame clones and drops some. Among 200,000 or so clones listed, 80% to 90% were seen once. The sequencing input was PBMCs or T cells enriched from blood (not recorded which). These receptors were collected from a young woman in a cohort exposed to, infected with or recovered from COVID-19 (not recorded which).

CDR3 sequence (DNA): TGTGCCAGCAGCTCCCCCGGGACAGGGGCTGAAGCTTTCTTT. Encoded protein: CASSSPGTGAEAFF. J is TRBJ1-1 and V is TRBV5-4; TRBD1 agrees at 10 bases. This CDR3 contains 14 residues. Germline trimming cut 3 bases from V and 6 bases from J; bases unmatched to any gene: 5. Germline CDR1 SGHNT, CDR2 YYREEE (reference sequence).

The rearrangement joins TRBV2 to TRBJ1-2, with D possibly TRBD1 on 6 matching bases. Germline values: CDR1 SNHLY, CDR2 FYNNEI. This CDR3 is built from 16 residues. Trimming left V 2 bases short and J 5 bases short, with 18 bases between. CDR3 bases: TGTGCCAGCAGTGAATTGGGGGGGCGAGCGACTTATGGCTACACCTTC. Translation: CASSELGGRATYGYTF.

The V and J genes are TRBV5-8 and TRBJ2-2; possibly TRBD1 for D (6 bases). Trimming took 5 bases from V and 5 from J, leaving 16 bases between them. CDR3 length equals 15 residues. The germline gives CDR1 SGHTS, CDR2 YDEGEE. The CDR3 is CASRGQGQITGELFF. The CDR3 coding sequence is TGTGCCAGCAGGGGCCAGGGGCAGATAACCGGGGAGCTGTTTTTT. Full variable domain (outside the CDR3, taken from reference TRBV5-8 and TRBJ2-2): EAGVTQSPTHLIKTRGQQATLRCSPISGHTSVYWYQQALGLGLQFLLWYDEGEERNRGNFPPRFSGRQFPNYSSELNVNALELEDSALYLCASRGQGQITGELFFGEGSRLTVL.

The chain employs TRBV5-6 and TRBJ2-1; perhaps TRBD1 as D (6 bases). The CDR3 extends over 14 amino acids. Germline V lookup: CDR1 SGHDT, CDR2 YYEEEE. The V end lost 2 bases, the J end lost 2 bases, and 8 bases lay between the germline ends. The CDR3 nucleotides read TGTGCCAGCAGCTTAAGGACAGCCTACAATGAGCAGTTCTTC. It yields the protein CASSLRTAYNEQFF.

The chain joins TRBV3-1 (or the pseudogene TRBV3-2) to TRBJ2-7; 9 nucleotides agree with TRBD1. There are 14 residues in the CDR3. V lost 4 bases to trimming and J lost 6 bases; unmatched junction nucleotides: 7. Germline values: CDR1 LGHDT, CDR2 YNNKEL (reference sequence). As DNA, the CDR3 is TGTGCCAGCAGCCCCCCGGGACAGGGTGCCGAGCAGTACTTC. Its protein product is CASSPPGQGAEQYF.

The chain links TRBV19 to TRBJ2-1, with D tentatively TRBD2 (7 bases). Germline lookup yields CDR1 LNHDA and CDR2 SQIVND (reference sequence). This CDR3 has 15 residues. V was trimmed by 3 bases and J by 4 bases, leaving 13 bases between them. DNA for the CDR3: TGTGCCAGTAGTATCCCCGGGGGGCCATACAATGAGCAGTTCTTC. Residues: CASSIPGGPYNEQFF.

The chain recombines TRBV19 with TRBJ1-2; 8 bases are a match to TRBD1. CDR1 LNHDA and CDR2 SQIVND come from the germline V gene (reference sequence). With 2 bases clipped from V and 0 bases from J, the junction kept 11 bases outside the gene matches. This CDR3 is 18 amino acids long. DNA of the CDR3: TGTGCCAGTAGTATAAGAGGACAGGGTACCCATGCTAACTATGGCTACACCTTC. Amino acids: CASSIRGQGTHANYGYTF.

This clone was seen more than once but under ten times. The chain recombines TRBV7-9 with TRBJ1-2; D unclear. The CDR3 runs to 13 residues. From germline, CDR1 is SEHNR and CDR2 FQNEAQ (reference sequence). The V end was cut by 2 bases, the J end by 6 bases, with 10 bases between. The CDR3 nucleotides read TGTGCCAGCAGCTTAATAGGGAGGCATGGCTACACCTTC. The encoded protein is CASSLIGRHGYTF.

Only a few counts were recorded for this clone. The rearrangement uses TRBV10-1 and TRBJ1-6, with D possibly matching TRBD1 (5 bases). Germline V CDR1 and CDR2: WNHNN, SYGVQD (reference sequence). The CDR3 has 13 amino acids. V gave up 2 bases and J gave up 8 bases, with 7 bases separating them. CDR3 residues: CASSEDSHSPLHF. As DNA, the CDR3 is TGCGCCAGCAGTGAGGACAGCCATTCACCCCTCCACTTT.

A single count supports this clone. The chain carries TRBV5-4 and TRBJ2-5; TRBD2 agrees at 11 bases. This CDR3 comprises 15 residues. CDR1 and CDR2 (germline): SGHNT, YYREEE (reference sequence). V dropped 3 bases and J dropped 1; count of bases not matched to a gene: 2. The CDR3, as DNA: TGTGCCAGCAGCTCGGGGACTAGCGGCCAAGAGACCCAGTACTTC. This encodes CASSSGTSGQETQYF.

The chain couples TRBV5-1 to TRBJ2-2, with TRBD1 matching over 7 bases. The germline V gene has CDR1 SGHRS and CDR2 YFSETQ. V dropped 0 bases and J dropped 3; count of bases not matched to a gene: 2. The CDR3 totals 15 residues. The CDR3 spells CASSLVQGDTGELFF. The CDR3 DNA reads TGCGCCAGCAGCTTGGTCCAGGGGGACACCGGGGAGCTGTTTTTT.

This rearrangement joins TRBV21-1 to TRBJ2-7; the table's TRBD2 call for D was not verified on the DNA. TRBV21-1 is marked as a pseudogene. This CDR3 comprises 16 residues. The CDR3: CASSKDSGRRLFEQYF. The CDR3 bases are TGTGCCAGCAGCAAAGATAGCGGGAGGAGACTATTTGAGCAGTACTTC.

The CDR3: CASSLNPTVSTNEKLFF. For the CDR3, the DNA is TGTGCCAGCAGTTTAAACCCGACAGTATCGACTAATGAAAAACTGTTTTTT. The chain combines TRBV28 with TRBJ1-4; perhaps TRBD1 as D (5 bases). Germline CDR1 and CDR2: MDHEN and SYDVKM. The CDR3 consists of 17 residues. V lost 2 bases to trimming and J lost 2 bases, with 15 bases between them.

This sequence joins TRBV6-5 and TRBJ2-7; D ambiguous. Trimming removed 7 bases at V and 0 bases at J, with 10 bases between. Germline loops: CDR1 MNHEY, CDR2 SVGAGI. This CDR3 contains 13 residues. CDR3 residues: CASKVESSYEQYF. The CDR3 nucleotides are TGTGCCAGCAAAGTGGAGAGCTCCTACGAGCAGTACTTC.

V usage is TRBV4-1 and J usage is TRBJ2-3, with 11 nucleotides matching TRBD2. Losses at the gene ends were 0 bases for V and 5 bases for J; bases not matched to a gene: 4. The CDR3 has 16 residues. The germline gives CDR1 MGHRA, CDR2 YSYEKL. CDR3 DNA: TGCGCCAGCAGCCAAGATAGCGGGGGGGCAGGAGATACGCAGTATTTT. It yields the protein CASSQDSGGAGDTQYF.

The chain couples TRBV18 to TRBJ1-1; D gene uncertain. V was pared by 6 bases and J by 7 bases, with 18 bases between. The CDR3 covers 14 residues. The germline V gene encodes CDR1 KGHSH and CDR2 LQKENI. In nucleotides, the CDR3 is TGTGCCAGCTCTCCATCCGGAGGTGGGGTTGAAGCTTTCTTT. It specifies CASSPSGGGVEAFF.

This chain connects TRBV7-6 to TRBJ1-4; D is perhaps TRBD1 (6 bases). The CDR3 contains 18 residues. V dropped 5 bases and J dropped 2 bases, with 21 bases sitting between them. Per the germline V gene, CDR1 is SGHVS and CDR2 is FNYEAQ. The CDR3 DNA sequence: TGTGCCAGCAGCCTCCATATCCAACAGGGTCAGACTAATGAAAAACTGTTTTTT. This encodes CASSLHIQQGQTNEKLFF.

The rearrangement links TRBV28 to TRBJ2-7, with D possibly being TRBD1 (6 bases). The CDR3 covers 14 residues. Germline V gives CDR1 MDHEN, CDR2 SYDVKM. V lost 2 bases and J lost 6, with 14 bases in between. CDR3 DNA: TGTGCCAGCAGTTTAGCAGGGGCCATCGGCGAGCAGTACTTC. The encoded protein is CASSLAGAIGEQYF.

The chain joins TRBV11-2 to TRBJ2-5; D is unresolved. Looked up from germline, CDR1 is SGHAT and CDR2 is FQNNGV. The CDR3 has 13 amino acids. The V end was cut by 1 base, the J end by 4 bases, with 7 bases between. The CDR3 reads CASSLARGETQYF. CDR3 DNA: TGTGCCAGCAGCTTAGCCCGAGGAGAGACCCAGTACTTC.

This chain links TRBV19 with TRBJ2-7; TRBD1 aligns across 7 bases. This CDR3 comprises 14 residues. Germline trimming cut 6 bases from V and 2 bases from J; bases unmatched to any gene: 7. Germline CDR1 reads LNHDA; CDR2 reads SQIVND (reference sequence). CDR3 in amino acids: CASRERQGTYEQYF. The CDR3 DNA is TGTGCCAGTAGGGAACGACAGGGCACCTACGAGCAGTACTTC.

Note on this clone: An end of the junction differs from the germline gene, which may be a read error. The gene calls are TRBV28 and TRBJ1-1, with TRBD1 as a possible D gene (5 bases). This CDR3 has 12 residues. Germline CDR1 and CDR2: MDHEN and SYDVKM. CDR3 region: CASILGASEAFF. Here the CDR3 DNA reads TGTGCCAGCATTTTAGGGGCCTCTGAAGCTTTCTTT.

V gene TRBV24-1 combines with J gene TRBJ2-5, with a tentative D call TRBD2 (6 bases). Trimming removed 3 bases at V and 4 bases at J, with 11 bases between. Germline CDR1 and CDR2: KGHDR and SFDVKD. The CDR3 is 14 residues long. The CDR3: CATSDGGWGETQYF. The DNA for the CDR3 is TGTGCCACCAGTGATGGAGGGTGGGGAGAGACCCAGTACTTC.

This clone is a singleton in its sample. The chain combines TRBV4-2 with TRBJ2-3, with 11 bases aligning to TRBD2. V was pared by 3 bases and J by 0 bases, with 5 bases of the junction left unmatched. The germline CDR1 and CDR2 sequences are LGHNA and YNFKEQ. CDR3 size: 17 residues. CDR3 residues: CASSHGPSGGSTDTQYF. The DNA of the CDR3 is TGTGCCAGCAGCCATGGACCTAGCGGGGGGAGCACAGATACGCAGTATTTT.

V gene TRBV18 combines with J gene TRBJ1-5; tentatively, D is TRBD1 (5 bases). Germline V gene lookup returns CDR1 KGHSH and CDR2 LQKENI. This CDR3 region has 13 residues. Trimming stripped 3 bases from V and 6 bases from J, with 9 bases between. The CDR3 bases are TGTGCCAGCTCACCTGGGGGGAGTCAGCCCCAGCATTTT. Translating gives CASSPGGSQPQHF.

J is TRBJ1-5 and V is TRBV30; maybe TRBD1 (6 bases). The CDR3 runs 14 residues. Germline V gene data show CDR1 as GTSNPN and CDR2 as SVGIG (reference sequence). The V and J ends lost 0 bases and 5 bases respectively, with 11 bases between them. The CDR3 loop is CAWSVTGTDQPQHF. The CDR3 DNA reads as TGTGCCTGGAGTGTGACAGGCACGGATCAGCCCCAGCATTTT.

This chain joins TRBV9 and TRBJ1-1; D perhaps matches TRBD1 (5 bases). Germline V gives CDR1 SGDLS, CDR2 YYNGEE. V gave up 4 bases and J gave up 0 bases, with 13 bases separating them. This CDR3 spans 15 amino acids. CDR3 DNA sequence: TGTGCCAGCAGCCCCGGCAGGGCCATGAACACTGAAGCTTTCTTT. Its protein is CASSPGRAMNTEAFF.

The chain uses TRBV3-1 (or the pseudogene TRBV3-2) and TRBJ2-7; no firm D call. The germline V gene has CDR1 LGHDT and CDR2 YNNKEL (reference sequence). Trimming stripped 3 bases from V and 5 bases from J, with 11 bases between. The CDR3 totals 13 residues. The CDR3 nucleotides read TGTGCCAGCAGCCATCCCTCATCTAACGAGCAGTACTTC. It yields the protein CASSHPSSNEQYF.

The chain employs TRBV15 and TRBJ2-1, with D uncertain. The CDR3 has 14 amino acids. V was cut by 8 bases and J by 0 bases, with 11 bases left in between. Per the germline V gene, CDR1 is LNHNV and CDR2 is YYDKDF (reference sequence). This CDR3 is CATQETLSYNEQFF. CDR3 in DNA: TGTGCCACCCAAGAGACACTCTCCTACAATGAGCAGTTCTTC.

V and J are TRBV10-3 and TRBJ1-1; 7 nucleotides line up with TRBD1. Losses at the gene ends were 5 bases for V and 2 bases for J; bases not matched to a gene: 11. The CDR3 runs 16 residues. Per the germline V gene, CDR1 is ENHRY and CDR2 is SYGVKD. CDR3: CAISPTGQGGNTEAFF. In DNA form, the CDR3 reads TGTGCCATCAGTCCGACAGGGCAGGGGGGAAACACTGAAGCTTTCTTT.

The DNA of the CDR3 is TGTGCCAGCGCCGGACAGGTTTACAATGAGCAGTTCTTC. Its protein product is CASAGQVYNEQFF. The V gene is TRBV6-5, the J gene TRBJ2-1; 7 bases match TRBD1. The CDR3 consists of 13 residues. With 8 bases clipped from V and 4 bases from J, the junction kept 5 bases outside the gene matches. CDR1 is MNHEY, CDR2 SVGAGI, per germline.

The V and J genes are TRBV5-1 and TRBJ2-4, with 14 bases that match TRBD2. This CDR3 contains 17 residues. With V trimmed by 4 bases and J by 5 bases, 8 bases remained unmatched. Germline CDR1 reads SGHRS; CDR2 reads YFSETQ. This CDR3 is CASSQTSGRAWENIQYF. Written as DNA, the CDR3 is TGCGCCAGCAGCCAGACTAGCGGGAGGGCCTGGGAAAACATTCAGTACTTC.

The rearrangement uses TRBV7-2 and TRBJ1-3; maybe TRBD1 (6 bases). V was trimmed by 4 bases and J by 4 bases, leaving 11 bases between them. CDR1 is SGHTA and CDR2 is FQGNSA in the germline V gene. This CDR3 has 14 amino acids. The CDR3 reads CASSYQGLGNTIYF. DNA for the CDR3: TGTGCCAGCAGCTATCAGGGGTTAGGAAACACCATATATTTT.